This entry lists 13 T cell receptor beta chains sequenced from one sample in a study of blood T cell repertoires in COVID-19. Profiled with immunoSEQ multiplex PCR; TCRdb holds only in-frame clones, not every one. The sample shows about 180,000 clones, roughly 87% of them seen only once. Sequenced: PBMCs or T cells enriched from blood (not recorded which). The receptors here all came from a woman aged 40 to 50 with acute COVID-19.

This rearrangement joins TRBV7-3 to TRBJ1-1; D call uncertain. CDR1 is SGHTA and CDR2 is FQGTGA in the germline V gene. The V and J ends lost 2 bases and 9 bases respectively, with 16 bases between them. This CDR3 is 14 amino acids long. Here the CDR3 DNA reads TGTGCCAGCAGCTTAGGAAGGACGGGGAGCCAAGCTTTCTTT. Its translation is CASSLGRTGSQAFF.

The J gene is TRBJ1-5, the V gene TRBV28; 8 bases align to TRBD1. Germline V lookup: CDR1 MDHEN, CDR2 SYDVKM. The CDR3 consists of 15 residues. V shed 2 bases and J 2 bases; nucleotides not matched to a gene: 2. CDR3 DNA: TGTGCCAGCAGTTTACCAGGGGGCGGCAATCAGCCCCAGCATTTT. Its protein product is CASSLPGGGNQPQHF.

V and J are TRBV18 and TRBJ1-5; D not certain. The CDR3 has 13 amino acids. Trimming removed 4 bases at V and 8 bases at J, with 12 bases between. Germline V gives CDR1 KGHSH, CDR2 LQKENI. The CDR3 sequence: CASSRVAVEPQHF. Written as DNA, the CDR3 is TGTGCCAGCTCACGGGTAGCGGTTGAGCCCCAGCATTTT. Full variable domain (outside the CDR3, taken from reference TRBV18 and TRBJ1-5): NAGVMQNPRHLVRRRGQEARLRCSPMKGHSHVYWYRQLPEEGLKFMVYLQKENIIDESGMPKERFSAEFPKEGPSILRIQQVVRGDSAAYFCASSRVAVEPQHFGDGTRLSIL.

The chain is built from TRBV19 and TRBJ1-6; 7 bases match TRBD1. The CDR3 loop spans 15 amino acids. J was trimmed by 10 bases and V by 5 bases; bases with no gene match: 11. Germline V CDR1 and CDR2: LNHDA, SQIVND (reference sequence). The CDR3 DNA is TGTGCCAGTAGTTCCCGGGACAGCCCTACATCACCCCTCCACTTT. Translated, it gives CASSSRDSPTSPLHF.

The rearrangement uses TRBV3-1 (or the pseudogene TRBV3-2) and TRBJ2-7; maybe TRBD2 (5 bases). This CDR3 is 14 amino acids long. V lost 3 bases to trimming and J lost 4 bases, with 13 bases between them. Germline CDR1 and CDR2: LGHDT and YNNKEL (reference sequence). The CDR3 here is CASSHGQGGYEQYF. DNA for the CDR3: TGTGCCAGCAGCCATGGCCAAGGCGGGTACGAGCAGTACTTC.

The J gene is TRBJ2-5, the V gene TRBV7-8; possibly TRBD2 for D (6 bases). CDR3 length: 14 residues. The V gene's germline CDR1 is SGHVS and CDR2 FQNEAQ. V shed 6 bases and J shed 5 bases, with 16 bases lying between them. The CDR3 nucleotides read TGTGCCAGCAGGGCCGGGAGTGGAGGGGAGACCCAGTACTTC. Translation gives CASRAGSGGETQYF.

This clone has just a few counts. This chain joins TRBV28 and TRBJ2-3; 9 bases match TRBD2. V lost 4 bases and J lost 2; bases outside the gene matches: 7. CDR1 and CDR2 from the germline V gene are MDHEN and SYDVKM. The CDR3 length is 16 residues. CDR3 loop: CASSSLTSGFTDTQYF. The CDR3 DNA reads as TGTGCCAGCAGTTCCCTGACTAGCGGATTCACAGATACGCAGTATTTT.

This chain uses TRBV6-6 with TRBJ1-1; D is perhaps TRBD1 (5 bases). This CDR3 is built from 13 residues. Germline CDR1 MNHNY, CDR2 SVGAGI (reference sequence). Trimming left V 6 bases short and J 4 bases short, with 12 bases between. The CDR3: CASSSTGLTEAFF. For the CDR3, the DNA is TGTGCCAGCAGCTCCACGGGACTCACTGAAGCTTTCTTT.

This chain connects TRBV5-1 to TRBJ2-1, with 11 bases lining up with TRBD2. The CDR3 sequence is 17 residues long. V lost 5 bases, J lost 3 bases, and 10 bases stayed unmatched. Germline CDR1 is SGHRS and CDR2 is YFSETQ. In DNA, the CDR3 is TGCGCCAGCAGGCGGGTTCCTGGGACTAGCGGCTACAATGAGCAGTTCTTC. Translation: CASRRVPGTSGYNEQFF.

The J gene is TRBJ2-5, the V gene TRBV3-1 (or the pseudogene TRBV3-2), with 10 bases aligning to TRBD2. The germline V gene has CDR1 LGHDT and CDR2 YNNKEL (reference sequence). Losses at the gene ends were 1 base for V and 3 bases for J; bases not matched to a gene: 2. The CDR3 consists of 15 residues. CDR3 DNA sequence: TGTGCCAGCAGCCAAGCTAGCGGGGGAAAAGAGACCCAGTACTTC. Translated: CASSQASGGKETQYF.

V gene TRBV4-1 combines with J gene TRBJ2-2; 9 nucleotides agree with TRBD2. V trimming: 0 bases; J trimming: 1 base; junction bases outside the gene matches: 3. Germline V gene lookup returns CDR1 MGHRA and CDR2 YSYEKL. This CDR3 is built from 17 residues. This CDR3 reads CASSQEGLARNTGELFF. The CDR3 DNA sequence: TGCGCCAGCAGCCAAGAAGGACTAGCGAGGAACACCGGGGAGCTGTTTTTT.

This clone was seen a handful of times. The CDR3 DNA reads as TGTGCCAGCAGCCAAGAAACAGGGAGTGAAAAACTGTTTTTT. It translates to CASSQETGSEKLFF. The chain joins TRBV3-1 (or the pseudogene TRBV3-2) to TRBJ1-4, with D perhaps TRBD1 (6 bases). CDR3 length equals 14 residues. Germline CDR1 LGHDT, CDR2 YNNKEL (reference sequence). V dropped 0 bases and J dropped 7 bases, with 9 bases sitting between them.

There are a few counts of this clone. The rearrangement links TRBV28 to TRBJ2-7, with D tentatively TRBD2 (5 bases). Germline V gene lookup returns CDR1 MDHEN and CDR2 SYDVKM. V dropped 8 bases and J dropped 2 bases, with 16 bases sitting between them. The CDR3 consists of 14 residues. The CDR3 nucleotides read TGTGCCAGCTACTCCGCCGGGGAAGCCTACGAGCAGTACTTC. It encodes CASYSAGEAYEQYF.